One and the same sample provided the 20 T cell receptor beta chains below, sequenced in a study of persistence of HIV-infected CD4 T cells. These TCRs' antigens remain unknown. Sequencing used immunoSEQ version 4 in survey mode. TCRdb's copy holds only in-frame clones and misses some; the assay was immunoSEQ multiplex PCR. This table holds under 40,000 clones, roughly three quarters found once. Overlapping HIV-1 Gag 15-mer peptides at approximately 0.96 ug per peptide per mL were used. Responding CD4+ T cells were sorted by upregulation of both CD40 ligand and CD69. This specimen was CD4+ T cells sorted from PBMCs after 18-hour stimulation, taken from a patient who received antiretroviral therapy. The receptor set was obtained from an adult man with HIV who was CMV-seropositive.

This clone was observed a handful of times. V is TRBV5-1 and J is TRBJ1-4, with a tentative D call TRBD1 (5 bases). Germline V gives CDR1 SGHRS, CDR2 YFSETQ. The germline V and J ends were trimmed by 4 bases and 2 bases, with 9 bases remaining between them. The CDR3 has 14 residues. CDR3 in DNA: TGCGCCAGCAGCCAGGGAACCACTAATGAAAAACTGTTTTTT. Amino acids: CASSQGTTNEKLFF.

The chain couples TRBV6-6 to TRBJ2-7, with 7 bases lining up with TRBD1. Trimming took 9 bases from V and 3 from J; bases not matched to a gene: 5. Per germline, CDR1 MNHNY and CDR2 SVGAGI (reference sequence). This CDR3 is 12 amino acids long. The CDR3 DNA is TGTGCCAGTTCGGGACAGCTCTACGAGCAGTACTTC. Residues: CASSGQLYEQYF.

J is TRBJ2-7 and V is TRBV19, with D unclear. Per germline, CDR1 LNHDA and CDR2 SQIVND (reference sequence). The CDR3 is 13 residues long. V shed 5 bases and J shed 6 bases, with 14 bases lying between them. DNA for the CDR3: TGTGCCAGTAGTCAGGCCCTTATTGGCGAGCAGTACTTC. As protein: CASSQALIGEQYF.

This clone was recorded a few times. V usage is TRBV18 and J usage is TRBJ1-1; D call uncertain. V gave up 3 bases and J gave up 3 bases, with 8 bases separating them. CDR1 is KGHSH and CDR2 is LQKENI in the germline V gene. This CDR3 has 13 residues. The DNA for the CDR3 is TGTGCCAGCTCACCCGACCGATACACTGAAGCTTTCTTT. It specifies CASSPDRYTEAFF.

About this clone itself: This CDR3 is also generated by other DNA sequences in the sample. This chain uses TRBV5-1 with TRBJ1-1, with D possibly matching TRBD1 (6 bases). Germline values: CDR1 SGHRS, CDR2 YFSETQ. This CDR3 is 15 amino acids long. V was clipped by 0 bases and J by 2 bases, with 11 bases between them. Written as DNA, the CDR3 is TGCGCCAGCAGCTTGGGTACCGGGGGCAACACTGAAGCTTTCTTT. This translates into CASSLGTGGNTEAFF.

The chain links TRBV7-8 to TRBJ1-4; D call uncertain. Germline CDR1 and CDR2: SGHVS and FQNEAQ. The CDR3 contains 14 residues. Trimming cost V 4 bases and J 4 bases, with 10 bases left between them. The CDR3 region is CASSYGRSNEKLFF. The CDR3 nucleotides are TGTGCCAGCAGCTACGGGAGGAGTAATGAAAAACTGTTTTTT.

This clone was detected once. The chain combines TRBV15 with TRBJ1-1; D might be TRBD1 (6 bases). Trimming took off 0 bases at V and 11 bases at J, with 22 bases between the two ends. The germline V gene encodes CDR1 LNHNV and CDR2 YYDKDF (reference sequence). This CDR3 has 16 amino acids. CDR3 in DNA: TGTGCCACCAGCAGAGATAAAAAGGGCGGCACTCAGGGGGCTTTCTTT. Its protein is CATSRDKKGGTQGAFF.

The rearrangement links TRBV7-9 to TRBJ1-6; D might be TRBD1 (5 bases). The CDR3 sequence is 15 residues long. CDR1 SEHNR and CDR2 FQNEAQ come from the germline V gene (reference sequence). The V end was cut by 4 bases, the J end by 5 bases, with 12 bases between. The CDR3 loop reads CASSSLGTNNSPLHF. The CDR3 bases are TGTGCCAGCAGCTCTCTCGGGACCAATAATTCACCCCTCCACTTT.

The CDR3 sequence is CASSPGTGTKNIQYF. CDR3 DNA sequence: TGCGCCAGCAGCCCCGGGACAGGGACCAAAAACATTCAGTACTTC. The V call is TRBV5-1, the J call TRBJ2-4; 9 bases fit TRBD1. The CDR3 consists of 15 residues. Per germline, CDR1 SGHRS and CDR2 YFSETQ. J lost 2 bases, V lost 4 bases, and 4 bases had no gene match.

The chain employs TRBV6-1 and TRBJ2-3; D is unclear. The CDR3 covers 16 residues. The V and J ends lost 3 bases and 0 bases respectively, with 13 bases between them. Per the germline V gene, CDR1 is MNHNS and CDR2 is SASEGT. CDR3 protein: CASSDVWLISTDTQYF. The CDR3 DNA reads TGTGCCAGCAGTGATGTGTGGCTGATTAGCACAGATACGCAGTATTTT.

The genes are TRBV7-2 and TRBJ2-2, with 11 bases identical to TRBD1. CDR1 is SGHTA, CDR2 FQGNSA, per germline. This CDR3 is 15 amino acids long. V lost 5 bases and J lost 7; bases outside the gene matches: 6. The CDR3 DNA reads TGTGCCAGCAGCCGGGGACAGGGGGTTGGCGGGGAGCTGTTTTTT. Translation: CASSRGQGVGGELFF.

This clone was detected only a few times. V is TRBV6-1 and J is TRBJ1-1; D remains ambiguous. Trimming left V 3 bases short and J 7 bases short, with 12 bases between. Germline assignment: CDR1 MNHNS and CDR2 SASEGT. This CDR3 contains 13 residues. The CDR3 coding sequence is TGTGCCAGCAGTGATTATGGGAACGGTGAAGCTTTCTTT. Encoded protein: CASSDYGNGEAFF.

In regard to this clone: The sample carries other DNA sequences with the same CDR3. The chain carries TRBV15 and TRBJ1-4; D is unresolved. This CDR3 is built from 15 residues. The ends were cut back, 3 bases at V and 0 bases at J, with 8 bases in the middle. Per the germline V gene, CDR1 is LNHNV and CDR2 is YYDKDF (reference sequence). The CDR3, as DNA: TGTGCCACCAGCAGGAGTTCAGCAACTAATGAAAAACTGTTTTTT. It specifies CATSRSSATNEKLFF.

This rearrangement joins TRBV10-3 to TRBJ2-7, with TRBD1 identical over 9 bases. V shed 6 bases, J shed 5 bases, and the junction held 5 bases outside the gene matches. Per the germline V gene, CDR1 is ENHRY and CDR2 is SYGVKD. The CDR3 covers 13 residues. CDR3 DNA: TGTGCCATCAGCGAACAGGGGGCCCACGAGCAGTACTTC. Encoded protein: CAISEQGAHEQYF.

The V gene is TRBV6-4, the J gene TRBJ1-1; 8 bases agree with TRBD1. CDR1 is MRHNA and CDR2 is SNTAGT in the germline V gene. The CDR3 loop spans 12 amino acids. V trimming: 2 bases; J trimming: 11 bases; junction bases outside the gene matches: 4. CDR3 residues: CASSDQQGVAFF. The DNA for the CDR3 is TGTGCCAGCAGTGACCAACAGGGGGTGGCTTTCTTT.

This clone was recorded a few times. The V gene is TRBV27, the J gene TRBJ1-2; D perhaps matches TRBD1 (5 bases). Deletions cut 5 bases from V and 8 bases from J, with 18 bases between. Germline V CDR1 and CDR2: MNHEY, SMNVEV (reference sequence). The CDR3 spans 14 residues. CDR3 in DNA: TGTGCCAGCAGTCCCCAGGGAAGCGTCCAAGGCTACACCTTC. This sequence encodes CASSPQGSVQGYTF.

This chain joins TRBV6-6 and TRBJ1-1; D remains unclear. The CDR3 contains 12 residues. The V end lost 8 bases, the J end lost 3 bases, and 10 bases lay between the germline ends. Germline-derived CDR1 and CDR2 are MNHNY and SVGAGI (reference sequence). CDR3 residues: CASGELDTEAFF. In DNA form, the CDR3 reads TGTGCCAGCGGAGAGCTGGACACTGAAGCTTTCTTT.

This clone was detected a few times. The chain carries TRBV27 and TRBJ2-1; 7 positions agree with TRBD1. This CDR3 has 14 residues. Germline V CDR1 and CDR2: MNHEY, SMNVEV (reference sequence). Germline trimming cut 6 bases from V and 9 bases from J; bases unmatched to any gene: 11. The CDR3 sequence is CASRDRPSMGEQFF. The CDR3 bases are TGTGCCAGCAGGGACAGGCCTAGTATGGGTGAGCAGTTCTTC.

The V and J genes are TRBV4-1 and TRBJ1-1; tentative D call: TRBD1 (6 bases). The CDR3 sequence is 17 residues long. From germline, CDR1 is MGHRA and CDR2 YSYEKL. V lost 4 bases and J lost 2, with 20 bases in between. CDR3 amino acids: CASSRRGGGGINTEAFF. In nucleotides, the CDR3 is TGCGCCAGCAGCCGAAGGGGAGGGGGTGGTATTAACACTGAAGCTTTCTTT.

The chain uses TRBV24-1 and TRBJ2-1, with TRBD1 as a possible D gene (5 bases). V was clipped by 2 bases and J by 8 bases, with 15 bases between them. The CDR3 contains 15 residues. The germline CDR1 and CDR2 sequences are KGHDR and SFDVKD. The CDR3, as DNA: TGTGCCACCAGTGATTCAATGGAAAGGGGCCATGAGCAGTTCTTC. This encodes CATSDSMERGHEQFF.